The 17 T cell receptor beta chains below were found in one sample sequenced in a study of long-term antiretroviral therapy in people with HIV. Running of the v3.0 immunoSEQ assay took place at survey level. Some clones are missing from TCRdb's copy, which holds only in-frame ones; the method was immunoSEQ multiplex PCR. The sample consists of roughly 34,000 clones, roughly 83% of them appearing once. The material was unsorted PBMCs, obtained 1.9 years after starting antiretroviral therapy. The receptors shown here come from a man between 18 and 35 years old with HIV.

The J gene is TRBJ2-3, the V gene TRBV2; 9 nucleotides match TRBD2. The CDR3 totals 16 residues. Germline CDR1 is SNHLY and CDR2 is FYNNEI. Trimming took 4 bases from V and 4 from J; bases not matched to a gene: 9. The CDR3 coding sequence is TGTGCCAGCAGTGCCTTGGCTAGCGGGGCGTCAGATACGCAGTATTTT. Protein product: CASSALASGASDTQYF.

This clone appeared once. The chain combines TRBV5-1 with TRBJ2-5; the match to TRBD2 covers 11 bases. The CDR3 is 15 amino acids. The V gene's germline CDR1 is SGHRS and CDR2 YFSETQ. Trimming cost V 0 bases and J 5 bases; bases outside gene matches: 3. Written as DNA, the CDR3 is TGCGCCAGCAGCTTGGTAGCGGGGGGGCTGGAGACCCAGTACTTC. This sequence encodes CASSLVAGGLETQYF.

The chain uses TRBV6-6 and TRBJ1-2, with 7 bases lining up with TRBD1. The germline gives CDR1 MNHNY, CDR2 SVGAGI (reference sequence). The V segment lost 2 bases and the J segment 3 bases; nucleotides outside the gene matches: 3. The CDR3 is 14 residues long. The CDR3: CASSYARGDYGYTF. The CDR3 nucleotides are TGTGCCAGCAGTTACGCCAGGGGGGACTATGGCTACACCTTC.

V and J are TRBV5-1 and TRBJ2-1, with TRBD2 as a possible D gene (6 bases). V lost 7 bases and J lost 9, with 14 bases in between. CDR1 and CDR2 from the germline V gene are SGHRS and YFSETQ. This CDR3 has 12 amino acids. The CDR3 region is CASGLGGAEQFF. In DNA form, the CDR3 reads TGCGCCAGCGGGTTGGGGGGAGCTGAGCAGTTCTTC. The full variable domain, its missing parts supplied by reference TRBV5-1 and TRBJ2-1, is KAGVTQTPRYLIKTRGQQVTLSCSPISGHRSVSWYQQTPGQGLQFLFEYFSETQRNKGNFPGRFSGRQFSNSRSEMNVSTLELGDSALYLCASGLGGAEQFFGPGTRLTVL.

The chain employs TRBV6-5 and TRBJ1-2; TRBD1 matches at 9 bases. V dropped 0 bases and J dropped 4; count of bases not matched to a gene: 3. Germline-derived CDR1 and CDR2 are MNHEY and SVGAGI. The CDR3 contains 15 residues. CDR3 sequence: CASSYSTGQGYGYTF. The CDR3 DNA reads TGTGCCAGCAGTTACTCGACGGGACAGGGCTATGGCTACACCTTC.

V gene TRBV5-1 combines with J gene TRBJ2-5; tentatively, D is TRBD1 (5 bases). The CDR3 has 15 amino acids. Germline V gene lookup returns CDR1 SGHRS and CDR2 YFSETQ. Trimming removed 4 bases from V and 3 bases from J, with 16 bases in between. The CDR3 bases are TGCGCCAGCAGCACCCTATCTTCCAGGGAAGAGACCCAGTACTTC. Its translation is CASSTLSSREETQYF.

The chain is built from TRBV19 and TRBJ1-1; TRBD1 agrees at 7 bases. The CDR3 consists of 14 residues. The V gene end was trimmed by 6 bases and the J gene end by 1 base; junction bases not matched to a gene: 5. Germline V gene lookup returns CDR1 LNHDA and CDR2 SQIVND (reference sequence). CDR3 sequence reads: CASRVGGANTEAFF. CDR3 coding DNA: TGTGCCAGTAGGGTAGGGGGCGCGAACACTGAAGCTTTCTTT.

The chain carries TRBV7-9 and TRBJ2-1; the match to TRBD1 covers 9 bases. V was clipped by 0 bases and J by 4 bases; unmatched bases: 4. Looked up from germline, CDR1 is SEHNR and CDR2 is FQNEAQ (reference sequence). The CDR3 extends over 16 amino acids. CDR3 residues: CASSLADRGSYNEQFF. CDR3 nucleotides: TGTGCCAGCAGCTTAGCGGACAGGGGCTCGTACAATGAGCAGTTCTTC.

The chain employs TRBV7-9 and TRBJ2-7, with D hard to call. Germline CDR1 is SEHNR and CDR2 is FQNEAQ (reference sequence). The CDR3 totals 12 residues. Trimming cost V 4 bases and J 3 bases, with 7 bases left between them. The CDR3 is CASSSVVYEQYF. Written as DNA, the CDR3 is TGTGCCAGCAGCTCCGTCGTCTACGAGCAGTACTTC.

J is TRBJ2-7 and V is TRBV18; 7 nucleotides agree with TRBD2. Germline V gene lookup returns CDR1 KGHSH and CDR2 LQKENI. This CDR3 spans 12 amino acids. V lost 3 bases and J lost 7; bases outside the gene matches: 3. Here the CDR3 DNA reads TGTGCCAGCTCACCGGGGGGGGGAGAGCAGTACTTC. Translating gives CASSPGGGEQYF.

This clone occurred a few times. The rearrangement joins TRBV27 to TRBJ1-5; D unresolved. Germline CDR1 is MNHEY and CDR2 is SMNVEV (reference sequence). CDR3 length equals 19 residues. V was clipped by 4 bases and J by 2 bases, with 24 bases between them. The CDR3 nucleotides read TGTGCCAGCAGTTCTCTAGGAGCCATATCGGCCGGGCGCAATCAGCCCCAGCATTTT. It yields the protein CASSSLGAISAGRNQPQHF.

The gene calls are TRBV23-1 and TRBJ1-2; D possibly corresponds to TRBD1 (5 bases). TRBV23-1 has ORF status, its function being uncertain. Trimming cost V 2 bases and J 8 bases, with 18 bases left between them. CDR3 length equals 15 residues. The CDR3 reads CASSQRLPGGGGYTF. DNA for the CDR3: TGCGCCAGCAGTCAAAGACTCCCGGGGGGAGGGGGCTACACCTTC.

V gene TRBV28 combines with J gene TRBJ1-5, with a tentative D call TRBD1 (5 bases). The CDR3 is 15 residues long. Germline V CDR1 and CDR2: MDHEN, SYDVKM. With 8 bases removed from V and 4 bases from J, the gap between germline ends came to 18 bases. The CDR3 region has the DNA TGTGCCAGCTTTGGGGGACCGCAGATGAATCAGCCCCAGCATTTT. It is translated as CASFGGPQMNQPQHF. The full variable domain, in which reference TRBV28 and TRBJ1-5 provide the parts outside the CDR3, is DVKVTQSSRYLVKRTGEKVFLECVQDMDHENMFWYRQDPGLGLRLIYFSYDVKMKEKGDIPEGYSVSREKKERFSLILESASTNQTSMYLCASFGGPQMNQPQHFGDGTRLSIL.

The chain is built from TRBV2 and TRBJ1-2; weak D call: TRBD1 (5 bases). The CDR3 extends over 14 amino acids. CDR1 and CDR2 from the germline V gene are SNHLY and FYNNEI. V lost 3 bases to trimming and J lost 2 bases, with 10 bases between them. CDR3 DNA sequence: TGTGCCAGCAGTGAGGGGCAGGGAAACTATGGCTACACCTTC. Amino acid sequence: CASSEGQGNYGYTF.

Here the CDR3 reads CASSRRFNEKLFF. Here the CDR3 DNA reads TGTGCTAGCTCGCGACGGTTTAATGAAAAACTGTTTTTT. The V call is TRBV7-7, the J call TRBJ1-4; D gene uncertain. This CDR3 has 13 residues. Germline-derived CDR1 and CDR2 are SSHAT and FNYEAQ (reference sequence).

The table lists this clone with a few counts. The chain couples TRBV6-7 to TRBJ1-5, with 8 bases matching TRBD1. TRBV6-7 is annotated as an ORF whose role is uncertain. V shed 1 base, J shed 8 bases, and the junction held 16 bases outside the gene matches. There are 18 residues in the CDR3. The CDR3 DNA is TGTGCCAGCAGTTACTTTCGCCAGCCAAGGGACAGGTGGGAGCCCCAGCATTTT. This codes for CASSYFRQPRDRWEPQHF.

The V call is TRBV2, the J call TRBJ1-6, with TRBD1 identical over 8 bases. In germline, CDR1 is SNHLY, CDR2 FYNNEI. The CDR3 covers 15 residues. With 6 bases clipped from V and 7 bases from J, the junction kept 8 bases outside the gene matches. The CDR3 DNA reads TGTGCCAGCAGCCGCGCCGACAGGGGCAATTCACCCCTCCACTTT. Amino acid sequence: CASSRADRGNSPLHF. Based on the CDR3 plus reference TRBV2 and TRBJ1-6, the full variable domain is EPEVTQTPSHQVTQMGQEVILRCVPISNHLYFYWYRQILGQKVEFLVSFYNNEISEKSEIFDDQFSVERPDGSNFTLKIRSTKLEDSAMYFCASSRADRGNSPLHFGNGTRLTVT.